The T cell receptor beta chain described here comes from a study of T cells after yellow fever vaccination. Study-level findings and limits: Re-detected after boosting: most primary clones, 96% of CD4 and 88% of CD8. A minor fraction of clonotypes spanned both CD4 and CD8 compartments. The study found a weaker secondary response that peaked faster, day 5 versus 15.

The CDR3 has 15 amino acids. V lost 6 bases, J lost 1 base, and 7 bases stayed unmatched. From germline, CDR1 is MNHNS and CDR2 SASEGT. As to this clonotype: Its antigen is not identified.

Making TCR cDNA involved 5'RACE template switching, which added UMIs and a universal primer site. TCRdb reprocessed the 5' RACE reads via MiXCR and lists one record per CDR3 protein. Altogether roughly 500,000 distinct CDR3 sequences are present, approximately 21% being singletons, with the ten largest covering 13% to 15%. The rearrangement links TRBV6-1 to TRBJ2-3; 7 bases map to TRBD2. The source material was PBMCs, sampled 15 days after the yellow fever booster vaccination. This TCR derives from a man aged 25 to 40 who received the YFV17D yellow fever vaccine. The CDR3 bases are TGTGCCAGCAGGGCGCTTCTAGCGGGCACAGATACGCAGTATTTT. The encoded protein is CASRALLAGTDTQYF.